This TCR beta chain stems from a study of T cells expressing NK-cell markers. As for the study in general: HCMV seropositivity characterized most of the eight sequenced donors, and seronegativity one.

Findings of the study overall: Whether the expanded NKG2C+ T cell clones recognized HCMV remained unclear.

5'RACE template switching with UMIs produced the TCR beta cDNA. TCRdb reprocessed the 5' RACE reads, with one entry per CDR3 protein and no DNA. The sample totals hundreds of thousands of distinct CDR3 sequences. The CDR3 contains 17 residues. Germline assignment: CDR1 SGHRS and CDR2 YFSETQ. A remark on this clonotype: Its antigen is as yet unknown.

The source material was blood T cells: a sorted CD56 or NKG2C T cell subset, CD4+ or CD8+ T cells, or bulk PBMC T cells (not recorded which). The sequence derives from a man aged 18 to 69 in good health. The gene calls are TRBV5-1 and TRBJ2-5; TCRdb's assignment of TRBD2 cannot be checked, as there is no DNA. The CDR3 here is CASSSPWAGRYTETQYF.